This TCR beta chain stems from a study of T cells after posttransplantation cyclophosphamide. The naive gate required viable CD3+CD4+ or CD3+CD8+ cells with CCR7+CD45RA+CD45RO-CD95-CD27+CD28+ phenotype. This related bone marrow graft donor gave peripheral blood on the day of marrow donation. Trimming took 1 base from V and 7 from J, leaving 11 bases between them. CDR1 is GTSNPN, CDR2 SVGIG, per germline (reference sequence). The CDR3 consists of 13 residues. This clone was recorded a few times. No antigen is known for it. Regarding the study as a whole: Tissue-infiltrating T cells from skin or gut overlapped little with blood T cells. After PTCy, TRB diversity resembled that of CNI/methotrexate controls. Later post-transplant blood repertoires were often dominated by donor CD8+ memory clones.

Measured with immunoSEQ multiplex PCR; TCRdb has only the in-frame clones, and not every one. The data show about 20,000 clones, 95% to 98% seen once. The specimen sequenced was naive CD4+ T cells sorted from PBMCs. The chain is built from TRBV30 and TRBJ2-1, with a weak D call TRBD2 (6 bases). This TCR was recovered from a man in his forties in good health, CMV-negative, and a related stem cell transplant donor. CDR3 amino acids: CAWSAGVGNEQFF. The DNA for the CDR3 is TGTGCCTGGAGTGCGGGAGTAGGGAATGAGCAGTTCTTC.